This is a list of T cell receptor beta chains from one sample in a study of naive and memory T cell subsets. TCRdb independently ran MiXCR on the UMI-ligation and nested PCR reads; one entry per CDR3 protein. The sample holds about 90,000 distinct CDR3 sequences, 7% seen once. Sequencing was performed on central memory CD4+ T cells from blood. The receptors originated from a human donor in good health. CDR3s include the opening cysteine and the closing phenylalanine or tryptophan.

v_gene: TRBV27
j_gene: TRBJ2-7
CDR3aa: CASSPHGTTEQYF

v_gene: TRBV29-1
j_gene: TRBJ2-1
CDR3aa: CSSLFWNEQFF

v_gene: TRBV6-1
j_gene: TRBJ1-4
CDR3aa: CASSGNRANEKLFF

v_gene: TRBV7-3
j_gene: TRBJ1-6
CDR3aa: CASSLNVVAGNSPLHF

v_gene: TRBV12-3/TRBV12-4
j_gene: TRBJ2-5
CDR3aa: CASSLAGGPQETQYF

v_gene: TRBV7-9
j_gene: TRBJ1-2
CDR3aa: CASSLGVDNYGYTF

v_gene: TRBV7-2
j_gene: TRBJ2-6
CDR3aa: CASSLGSGMANVLTF

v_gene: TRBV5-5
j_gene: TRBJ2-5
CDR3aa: CASSSTGTGSETQYF

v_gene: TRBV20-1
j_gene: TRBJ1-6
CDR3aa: CSARGQGFGSPLHF

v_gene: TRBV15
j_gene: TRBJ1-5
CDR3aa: CATSRWTGGLNQPQHF